This record concerns one T cell receptor (beta chain) sequence. Antigen unknown. The sample is drawn from a study of cytotoxic CD8 clonotypes in ibrutinib-treated CLL. Study-wide results and caveats: Sample timing was unmatched between remission and later-progressing patients; lymph nodes unstudied. The clonality rise at ibrutinib response reflected private clonotype expansion. Higher circulating CD8+ T-cell counts strongly accompanied higher baseline clonality, above age-matched healthy donors.

CDR1 SEHNR and CDR2 FQNEAQ come from the germline V gene (reference sequence). V was cut by 3 bases and J by 5 bases, with 11 bases left in between. The length of the CDR3 is 14 residues. Using immunoSEQ multiplex PCR, the repertoire was profiled, and TCRdb retains in-frame clones only, with some absent. Here the sample spans some 130,000 clones, 76% being singletons. The V and J genes are TRBV7-9 and TRBJ2-1, with D unresolved. The sample was PBMCs, taken after 24 months of ibrutinib treatment. The clonotype comes from a human donor with chronic lymphocytic leukemia. CDR3 loop: CASSLGPPHNEQFF. CDR3 nucleotides: TGTGCCAGCAGCTTGGGCCCACCCCACAATGAGCAGTTCTTC.